The rows below give T cell receptor beta chains drawn from one sample of a study of T cell responses to AZD1222 COVID-19 vaccine. Method: immunoSEQ multiplex PCR; TCRdb's copy keeps in-frame clones and lacks some. The sample lists roughly 170,000 clones, 75% to 95% seen once, with roughly 3.1% in the top ten. Sequencing was performed on peripheral blood, taken on day 0 of AZD1222 vaccination. All receptors derive from an adult in good health. Each CDR3 is given with its conserved first and last residue. D genes are given only for firm matches. Size is omitted from some rows. Given values are once, few, many or a class for expanded clones.

len	v_gene	d_gene	abundance	j_gene	CDR3nt	CDR3aa
19	TRBV30	TRBD1	NA	TRBJ2-5	TGTGCCTGGAGTGTACGGACCAAAGTGGGACAGGGGAAACAAGAGACCCAGTACTTC	CAWSVRTKVGQGKQETQYF
13	TRBV6-5	TRBD2	NA	TRBJ2-5	TGTGCCAGCAGAAGCGGGGGGAGGGAGACCCAGTACTTC	CASRSGGRETQYF
12	TRBV6-5	NA	NA	TRBJ1-2	TGTGCCAGCAGAGGACCGAACTATGGCTACACCTTC	CASRGPNYGYTF
17	TRBV4-3	TRBD1	NA	TRBJ2-2	TGCGCCAGCAGCCAAGATTATACAGGGGGCGCGTCCGGGGAGCTGTTTTTT	CASSQDYTGGASGELFF
15	TRBV12-5	NA	NA	TRBJ2-7	TGTGCTAGTGGTCCCTTTAGTACGGGGATCCACGAGCAGTACTTC	CASGPFSTGIHEQYF
16	TRBV14	NA	NA	TRBJ2-7	TGTGCCAGCAGCCAAGATCAGGGCGGCCCCTCCTACGAGCAGTACTTC	CASSQDQGGPSYEQYF
13	TRBV7-9	NA	NA	TRBJ2-7	TGTGCCAGCAGCTTAGTCGGGGCCTACGAGCAGTACTTC	CASSLVGAYEQYF
15	TRBV4-3	NA	NA	TRBJ2-1	TGCGCCAGCAGCCAAGAAGAGAGCGCCTACAATGAGCAGTTCTTC	CASSQEESAYNEQFF
15	TRBV6-5	TRBD1	NA	TRBJ1-6	TGTGCCAGCAGCCCACAGGGGTTAGTGCGCTCACCCCTCCACTTT	CASSPQGLVRSPLHF
16	TRBV7-9	NA	NA	TRBJ1-3	TGTGCCAGCAGCTTACCGGACGAACACTCTGGCAACACCATATATTTT	CASSLPDEHSGNTIYF
13	TRBV6-5	NA	NA	TRBJ1-2	TGTGCCAGCAGACCCGACTCACTCGGGGGCTACACCTTC	CASRPDSLGGYTF
11	TRBV25-1	NA	once	TRBJ1-1	TGTGCCAGCGCTAACCCGGCCCAGGCTTTCTTT	CASANPAQAFF
14	TRBV5-6	NA	NA	TRBJ1-2	TGTGCCAGCAGCTTCAGAGGGGACTACTATGGCTACACCTTC	CASSFRGDYYGYTF
14	TRBV7-9	NA	few	TRBJ2-7	TGTGCCAGCAGCTTATGGAGGGGATCCTACGAGCAGTACTTC	CASSLWRGSYEQYF
15	TRBV4-3	NA	NA	TRBJ1-1	TGCGCCAGCAGCCAAGAACCGGCAGTCAACACTGAAGCTTTCTTT	CASSQEPAVNTEAFF
15	TRBV7-2	NA	NA	TRBJ1-1	TGTGCCAGCAGCTTGGTAGGGGACCTACTCACTGAAGCTTTCTTT	CASSLVGDLLTEAFF
16	TRBV7-9	NA	NA	TRBJ1-6	TGTGCCAGCAGCTTAGGGGGCCAGGGAGGCAATTCACCCCTCCACTTT	CASSLGGQGGNSPLHF
13	TRBV6-5	NA	once	TRBJ1-5	TGTGCCAGCAGGCCAGGGCTTACTCAGCCCCAGCATTTT	CASRPGLTQPQHF
13	TRBV19	NA	NA	TRBJ1-2	TGTGCCAGTCTCAGGGAGGGGAGCTATGGCTACACCTTC	CASLREGSYGYTF
13	TRBV5-1	NA	NA	TRBJ1-1	TGCGCCAGCAGCTTGGGGGTGGGAACTGAAGCTTTCTTT	CASSLGVGTEAFF
12	TRBV20-1	NA	few	TRBJ2-1	TGCAGTGCTAGTGAGACGAACAATGAGCAGTTCTTC	CSASETNNEQFF
15	TRBV19	TRBD1	NA	TRBJ1-5	TGTGCCAGTACTCGACAGGGGGGCAGCAATCAGCCCCAGCATTTT	CASTRQGGSNQPQHF
13	TRBV27	TRBD1	NA	TRBJ1-2	TGTGCCAGCAGTTTGGAGGGGGCGCGGGGCTACACCTTC	CASSLEGARGYTF
11	TRBV5-1	NA	NA	TRBJ2-7	TGCGCCAGCAGCTTCAACTACGAGCAGTACTTC	CASSFNYEQYF
15	TRBV4-1	TRBD2	NA	TRBJ2-5	TGCGCCAGCAGCCAAGAAGGGAGGGGACCAGAGACCCAGTACTTC	CASSQEGRGPETQYF
15	TRBV14	TRBD1	NA	TRBJ2-7	TGTGCCAGCAGCCAAGTAAGGACAGGGCTCCACGAGCAGTACTTC	CASSQVRTGLHEQYF
15	TRBV7-8	TRBD2	NA	TRBJ2-4	TGTGCCAGCAGCCGCGCGGGGGTGGGCAAAAACATTCAGTACTTC	CASSRAGVGKNIQYF
16	TRBV23-1	NA	once	TRBJ2-7	TGCGCCAGCAGTCAATCCCTTCCCGGAAGCTCCTACGAGCAGTACTTC	CASSQSLPGSSYEQYF
15	TRBV19	NA	NA	TRBJ1-3	TGTGCCAGTAGTAAAGACTTGGGACCTGGAAACACCATATATTTT	CASSKDLGPGNTIYF
12	TRBV19	TRBD2	NA	TRBJ2-7	TGTGCCATTAGGACTAGCATGGGCGAGCAGTACTTC	CAIRTSMGEQYF
15	TRBV3-1/TRBV3-2	NA	NA	TRBJ1-6	TGTGCCAGCAGCCAAGAGTTGGGTTCAAATTCACCCCTCCACTTT	CASSQELGSNSPLHF
13	TRBV6-5	NA	NA	TRBJ2-7	TGTGCCAGCAGCCAGGACAGCTCCTACGAGCAGTACTTC	CASSQDSSYEQYF
14	TRBV11-2	TRBD1	once	TRBJ2-3	TGTGCCAGCAGAAACAGGGGTAGCACAGATACGCAGTATTTT	CASRNRGSTDTQYF
14	TRBV4-2	NA	NA	TRBJ1-4	TGTGCCAGCAGCGCGGTGGGTGATAATGAAAAACTGTTTTTT	CASSAVGDNEKLFF
15	TRBV25-1	NA	NA	TRBJ1-6	TGTGCCAGCAGCCTACACGGGGTATATAATTCACCCCTCCACTTT	CASSLHGVYNSPLHF
13	TRBV6-1	NA	NA	TRBJ2-4	TGTGCCAGCAGTGAAGGCGAGGACGGGAAAAAGTACTTC	CASSEGEDGKKYF
15	TRBV6-5	TRBD1	NA	TRBJ2-1	TGTGCCAGCAGTCAGGGGACAGGGATGTACAATGAGCAGTTCTTC	CASSQGTGMYNEQFF
14	TRBV7-2	TRBD2	NA	TRBJ2-5	TGTGCCAGCACCCCGGGGGGGACGCAAGAGACCCAGTACTTC	CASTPGGTQETQYF
11	TRBV12-3/TRBV12-4	NA	NA	TRBJ2-2	TGTGCCAGCACTCAAACCGGGGAGCTGTTTTTT	CASTQTGELFF
13	TRBV19	NA	once	TRBJ2-2	TGTGCCAGTAGTATGGGGGGCACCGGGGAGCTGTTTTTT	CASSMGGTGELFF
16	TRBV3-1/TRBV3-2	NA	NA	TRBJ2-3	TGTGCCAGCCCGGGGAACACGGTATCAAGGGAAGATACGCAGTATTTT	CASPGNTVSREDTQYF
15	TRBV7-2	TRBD1	NA	TRBJ2-7	TGTGCCAGCAGCCCTCAGACAGGGGGAGGGTACGAGCAGTACTTC	CASSPQTGGGYEQYF
14	TRBV3-1/TRBV3-2	TRBD1	few	TRBJ1-6	TGTGCCAGCGCACAGGGGACATATAATTCACCCCTCCACTTT	CASAQGTYNSPLHF
14	TRBV7-2	NA	NA	TRBJ2-2	TGTGCCAGCAGCTTTCGGGGACTCACCGGGGAGCTGTTTTTT	CASSFRGLTGELFF
15	TRBV11-2	TRBD2	NA	TRBJ2-5	TGTGCCACCGAGCAGTCACTAGCGGGTAGGGGGACCCAGTACTTC	CATEQSLAGRGTQYF
14	TRBV5-1	NA	NA	TRBJ1-4	TGCGCCAGCAGCTTGGAATGGTCAGGCGAAAAACTGTTTTTT	CASSLEWSGEKLFF
12	TRBV18	NA	NA	TRBJ2-1	TGTGCCAGCTCACCCTCCGTAGGAGAGCAGTTCTTC	CASSPSVGEQFF
14	TRBV10-3	NA	NA	TRBJ1-4	TGTGCCATCAGTGAAGGGGCAACTAATGAAAAACTGTTTTTT	CAISEGATNEKLFF
12	TRBV3-1/TRBV3-2	NA	NA	TRBJ2-7	TGTGCCAGCAGCCGCTTGCCGACCGAGCAGTACTTC	CASSRLPTEQYF
13	TRBV3-1/TRBV3-2	NA	NA	TRBJ2-2	TGTGCCAGCAGGGGGCTGAACACCGGGGAGCTGTTTTTT	CASRGLNTGELFF
17	TRBV7-2	NA	NA	TRBJ2-1	TGTGCCAGCAGCCCCCCAGGGGTGAGTAGAACCTACAATGAGCAGTTCTTC	CASSPPGVSRTYNEQFF
14	TRBV30	TRBD1	NA	TRBJ1-5	TGTGCCTGGGACCAGGACAGGGGTAATCAGCCCCAGCATTTT	CAWDQDRGNQPQHF
14	TRBV19	NA	NA	TRBJ2-7	TGTGCCAGTAGCCCCGGGGGGGGGACAGACGAGCAGTACTTC	CASSPGGGTDEQYF
20	TRBV29-1	TRBD1	NA	TRBJ1-2	TGCAGCGTTGACCAAGGGACAGGGGCAGAAGGGGACCAAGTGAATTATGGCTACACCTTC	CSVDQGTGAEGDQVNYGYTF
17	TRBV9	NA	NA	TRBJ2-7	TGTGCCAGCAGCGTAACGGGGTGGGATCGCCCTTCCTACGAGCAGTACTTC	CASSVTGWDRPSYEQYF